The following is a T cell receptor beta chain sequence with its context. The data were taken from a study of shared clonotypes between healthy human individuals. Whole-study context: Donor composition was a couple of women and a few men, aged 18 to 49.

Profiling relied on immunoSEQ multiplex PCR, and the TCRdb table lists in-frame clones only, not all of them. There are 2 million to 3 million clones in the sample; under 95% occur only once, and 0.36% lies in the top ten. The CDR3 spans 14 residues. V was clipped by 3 bases and J by 0 bases; unmatched bases: 4. Germline V gene sequence: CDR1 GTSNPN, CDR2 SVGIG (reference sequence). The chain couples TRBV30 to TRBJ2-7; 8 nucleotides align to TRBD1. The receptor was derived from a man younger than 35 in good health. Some clones in this sample may be carry-over from other donors' samples. Sample: naive CD4+ T cells from PBMCs. Noted subset: CD45RA+ positively selected. The CDR3 sequence: CAWRVTGGSYEQYF. The CDR3 nucleotides read TGTGCCTGGAGGGTAACAGGGGGCTCCTACGAGCAGTACTTC.